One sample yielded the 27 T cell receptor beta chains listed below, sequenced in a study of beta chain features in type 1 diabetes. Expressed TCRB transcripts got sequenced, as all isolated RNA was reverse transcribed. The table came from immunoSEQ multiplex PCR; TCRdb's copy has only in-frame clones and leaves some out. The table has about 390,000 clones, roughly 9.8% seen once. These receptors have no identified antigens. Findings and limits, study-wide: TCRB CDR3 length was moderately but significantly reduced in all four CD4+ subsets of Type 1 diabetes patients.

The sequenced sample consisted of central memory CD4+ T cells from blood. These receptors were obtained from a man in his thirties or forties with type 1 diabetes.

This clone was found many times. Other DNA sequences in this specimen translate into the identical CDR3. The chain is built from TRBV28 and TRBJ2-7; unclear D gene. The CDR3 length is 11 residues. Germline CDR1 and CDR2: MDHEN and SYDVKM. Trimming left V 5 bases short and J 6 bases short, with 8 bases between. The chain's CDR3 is CASSGRVEQYF. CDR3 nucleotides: TGTGCCAGCAGTGGTAGAGTCGAGCAGTACTTC.

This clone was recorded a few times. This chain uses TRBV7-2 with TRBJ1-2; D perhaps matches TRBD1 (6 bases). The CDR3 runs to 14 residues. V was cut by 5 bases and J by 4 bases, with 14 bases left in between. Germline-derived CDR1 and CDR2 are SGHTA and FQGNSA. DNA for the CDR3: TGTGCCAGCAGCGGAGACAGGCGTACCTATGGCTACACCTTC. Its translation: CASSGDRRTYGYTF.

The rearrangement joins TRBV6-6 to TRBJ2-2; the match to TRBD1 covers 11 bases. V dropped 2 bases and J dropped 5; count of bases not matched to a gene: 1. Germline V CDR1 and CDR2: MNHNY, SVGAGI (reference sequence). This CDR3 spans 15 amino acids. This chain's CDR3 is CASSYGTGGTGELFF. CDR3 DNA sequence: TGTGCCAGCAGTTACGGGACAGGGGGTACCGGGGAGCTGTTTTTT.

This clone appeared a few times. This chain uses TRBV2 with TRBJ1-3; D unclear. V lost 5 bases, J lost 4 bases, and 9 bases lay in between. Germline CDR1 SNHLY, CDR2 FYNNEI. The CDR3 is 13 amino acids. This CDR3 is CASSPSPGNTIYF. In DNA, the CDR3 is TGTGCCAGCAGTCCTAGTCCCGGAAACACCATATATTTT.

This chain's CDR3 is CASSRASSYNEQFF. CDR3 DNA sequence: TGTGCCAGCAGCCGGGCTAGCTCCTACAATGAGCAGTTCTTC. The chain carries TRBV7-9 and TRBJ2-1; the D is unclear. CDR3 length: 14 amino acids. Per the germline V gene, CDR1 is SEHNR and CDR2 is FQNEAQ (reference sequence). Between the trimmed V and J ends, which lost 5 bases and 0 bases, there was a span of 8 bases.

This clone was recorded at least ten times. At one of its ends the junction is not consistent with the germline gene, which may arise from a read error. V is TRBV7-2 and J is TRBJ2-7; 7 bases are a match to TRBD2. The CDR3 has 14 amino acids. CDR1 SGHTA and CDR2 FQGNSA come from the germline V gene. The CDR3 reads CASSQASGSYEQYF. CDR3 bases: TGCGCCAGCAGCCAAGCTAGCGGTTCCTACGAGCAGTACTTC.

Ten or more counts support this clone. The CDR3 bases are TGTGCCTGCGGCACTGCTGAGGAGCAGTACTTC. It is translated as CACGTAEEQYF. The chain is built from TRBV10-3 and TRBJ2-7; D not certain. V shed 11 bases and J shed 7 bases, with 15 bases lying between them. This CDR3 contains 11 residues. CDR1 and CDR2 from the germline V gene are ENHRY and SYGVKD.

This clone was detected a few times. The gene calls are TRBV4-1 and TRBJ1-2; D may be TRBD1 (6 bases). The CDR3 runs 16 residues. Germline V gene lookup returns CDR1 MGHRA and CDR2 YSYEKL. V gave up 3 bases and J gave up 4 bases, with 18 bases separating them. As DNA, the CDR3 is TGCGCCAGCAGCCACCCTCGGCACAGGGATGGCTATGGCTACACCTTC. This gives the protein CASSHPRHRDGYGYTF.

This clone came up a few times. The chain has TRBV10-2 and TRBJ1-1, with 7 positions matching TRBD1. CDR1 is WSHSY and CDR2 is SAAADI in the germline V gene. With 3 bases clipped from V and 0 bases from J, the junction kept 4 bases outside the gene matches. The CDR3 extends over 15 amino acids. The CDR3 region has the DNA TGCGCCAGCAGTGACCAGGGGGGGATGAACACTGAAGCTTTCTTT. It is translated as CASSDQGGMNTEAFF.

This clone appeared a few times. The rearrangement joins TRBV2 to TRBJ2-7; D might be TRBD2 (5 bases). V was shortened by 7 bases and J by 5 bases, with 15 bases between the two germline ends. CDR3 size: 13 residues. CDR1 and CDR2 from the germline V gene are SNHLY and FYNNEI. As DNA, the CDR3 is TGTGCCAGCACCTCCCTCCGGGGAAACGAGCAGTACTTC. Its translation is CASTSLRGNEQYF.

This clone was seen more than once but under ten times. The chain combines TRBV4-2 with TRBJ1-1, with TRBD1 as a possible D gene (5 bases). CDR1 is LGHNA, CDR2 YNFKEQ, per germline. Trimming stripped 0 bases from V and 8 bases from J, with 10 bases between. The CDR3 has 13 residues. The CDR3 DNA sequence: TGTGCCAGCAGCCAAGATTGGCGGGGGGAAGCTTTCTTT. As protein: CASSQDWRGEAFF.

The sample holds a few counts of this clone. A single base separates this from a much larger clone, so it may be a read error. CDR3 in DNA: TGTGCCAGCAGCGCCTACACAGATACGCAGTATTTT. Translating it yields CASSAYTDTQYF. The J gene is TRBJ2-3, the V gene TRBV7-9; D not certain. Deletions cut 5 bases from V and 2 bases from J, with 5 bases between. This CDR3 has 12 residues. Germline-derived CDR1 and CDR2 are SEHNR and FQNEAQ (reference sequence).

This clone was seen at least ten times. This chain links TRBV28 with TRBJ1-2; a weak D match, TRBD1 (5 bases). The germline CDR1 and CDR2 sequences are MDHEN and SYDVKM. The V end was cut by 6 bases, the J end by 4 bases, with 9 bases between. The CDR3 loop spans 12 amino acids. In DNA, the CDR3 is TGTGCCAGCAGACTGGGGACCTATGGCTACACCTTC. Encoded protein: CASRLGTYGYTF.

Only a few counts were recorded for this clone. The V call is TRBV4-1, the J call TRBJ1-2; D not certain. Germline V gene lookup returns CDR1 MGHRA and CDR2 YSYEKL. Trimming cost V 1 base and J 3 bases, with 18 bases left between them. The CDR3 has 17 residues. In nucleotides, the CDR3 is TGCGCCAGCAGCCAAGCCCCCTGGCGGGCGGTCGACTATGGCTACACCTTC. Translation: CASSQAPWRAVDYGYTF.

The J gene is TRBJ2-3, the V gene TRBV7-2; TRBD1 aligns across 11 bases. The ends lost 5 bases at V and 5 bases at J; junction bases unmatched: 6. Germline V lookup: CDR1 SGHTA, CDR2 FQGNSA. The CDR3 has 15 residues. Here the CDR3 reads CASSHTDRGRDTQYF. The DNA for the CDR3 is TGTGCCAGCAGCCATACGGACAGGGGGCGAGATACGCAGTATTTT.

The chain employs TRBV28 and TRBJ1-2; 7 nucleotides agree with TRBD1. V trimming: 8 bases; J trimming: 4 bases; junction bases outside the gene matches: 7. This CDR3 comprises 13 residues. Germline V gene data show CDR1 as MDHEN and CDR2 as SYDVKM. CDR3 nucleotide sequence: TGTGCCAGCGTCCCGGGACAGTTCTATGGCTACACCTTC. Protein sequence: CASVPGQFYGYTF.

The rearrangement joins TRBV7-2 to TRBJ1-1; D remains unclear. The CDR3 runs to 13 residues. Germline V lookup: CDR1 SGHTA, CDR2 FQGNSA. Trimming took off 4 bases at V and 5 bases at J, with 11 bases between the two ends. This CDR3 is CASSYRARTEAFF. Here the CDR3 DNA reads TGTGCCAGCAGCTACCGGGCCCGGACTGAAGCTTTCTTT.

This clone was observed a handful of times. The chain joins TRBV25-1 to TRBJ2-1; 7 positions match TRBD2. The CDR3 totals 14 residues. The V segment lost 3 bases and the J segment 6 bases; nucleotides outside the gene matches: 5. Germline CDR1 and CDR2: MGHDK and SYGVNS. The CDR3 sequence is CASSEWDYPNEQFF. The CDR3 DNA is TGTGCCAGCAGTGAGTGGGACTACCCCAATGAGCAGTTCTTC.

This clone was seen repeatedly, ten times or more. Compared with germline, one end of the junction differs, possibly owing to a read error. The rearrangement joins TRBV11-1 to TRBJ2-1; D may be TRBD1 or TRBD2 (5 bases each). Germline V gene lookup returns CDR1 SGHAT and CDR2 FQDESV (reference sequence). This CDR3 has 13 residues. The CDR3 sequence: CASSLPGAPEPFF. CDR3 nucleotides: TGTGCCAGCAGCCTCCCCGGGGCCCCAGAGCCGTTCTTC.

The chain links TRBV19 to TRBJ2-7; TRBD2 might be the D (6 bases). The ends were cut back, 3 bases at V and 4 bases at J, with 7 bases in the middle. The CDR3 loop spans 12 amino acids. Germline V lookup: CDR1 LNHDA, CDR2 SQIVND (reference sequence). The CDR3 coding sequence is TGTGCCAGTAGTATGGAGGGGTACGAGCAGTACTTC. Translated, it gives CASSMEGYEQYF.

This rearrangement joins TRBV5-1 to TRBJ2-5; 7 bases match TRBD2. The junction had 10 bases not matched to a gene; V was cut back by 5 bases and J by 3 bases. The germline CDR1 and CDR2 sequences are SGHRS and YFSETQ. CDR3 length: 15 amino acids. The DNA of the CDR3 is TGCGCCAGCAGGACCCAAACTAGCGCCGAAGAGACCCAGTACTTC. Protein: CASRTQTSAEETQYF. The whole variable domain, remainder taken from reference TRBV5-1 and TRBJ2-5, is KAGVTQTPRYLIKTRGQQVTLSCSPISGHRSVSWYQQTPGQGLQFLFEYFSETQRNKGNFPGRFSGRQFSNSRSEMNVSTLELGDSALYLCASRTQTSAEETQYFGPGTRLLVL.

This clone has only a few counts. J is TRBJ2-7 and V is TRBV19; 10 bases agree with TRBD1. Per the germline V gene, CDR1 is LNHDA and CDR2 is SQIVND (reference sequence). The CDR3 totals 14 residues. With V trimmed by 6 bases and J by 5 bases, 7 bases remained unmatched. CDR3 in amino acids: CASSPRDRGNEQYF. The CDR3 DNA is TGTGCCAGTAGCCCCCGGGACAGGGGAAACGAGCAGTACTTC.

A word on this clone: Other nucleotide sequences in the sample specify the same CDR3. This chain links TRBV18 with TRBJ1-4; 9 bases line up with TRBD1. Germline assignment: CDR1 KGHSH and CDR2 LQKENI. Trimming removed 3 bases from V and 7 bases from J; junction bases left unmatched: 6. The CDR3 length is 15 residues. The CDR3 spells CASSPPGQGGEKLFF. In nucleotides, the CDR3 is TGTGCCAGCTCACCCCCGGGACAGGGAGGTGAAAAACTGTTTTTT. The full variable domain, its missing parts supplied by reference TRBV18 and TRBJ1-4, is NAGVMQNPRHLVRRRGQEARLRCSPMKGHSHVYWYRQLPEEGLKFMVYLQKENIIDESGMPKERFSAEFPKEGPSILRIQQVVRGDSAAYFCASSPPGQGGEKLFFGSGTQLSVL.

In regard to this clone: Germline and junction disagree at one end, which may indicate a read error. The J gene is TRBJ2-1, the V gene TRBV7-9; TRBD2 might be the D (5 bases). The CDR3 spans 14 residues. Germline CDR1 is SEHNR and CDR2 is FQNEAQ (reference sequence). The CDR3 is CASSQVASNNEQFF. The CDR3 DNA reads TGCGCCAGCAGCCAAGTCGCTAGCAACAATGAGCAGTTCTTC. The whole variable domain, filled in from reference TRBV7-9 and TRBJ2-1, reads DTGVSQNPRHKITKRGQNVTFRCDPISEHNRLYWYRQTLGQGPEFLTYFQNEAQLEKSRLLSDRFSAERPKGSFSTLEIQRTEQGDSAMYLCASSQVASNNEQFFGPGTRLTVL.

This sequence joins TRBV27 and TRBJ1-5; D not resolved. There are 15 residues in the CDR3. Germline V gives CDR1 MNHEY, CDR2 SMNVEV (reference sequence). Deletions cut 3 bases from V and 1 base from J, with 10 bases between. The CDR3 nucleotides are TGTGCCAGCAGTTTGACCGTTGCCAGCAATCAGCCCCAGCATTTT. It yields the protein CASSLTVASNQPQHF.

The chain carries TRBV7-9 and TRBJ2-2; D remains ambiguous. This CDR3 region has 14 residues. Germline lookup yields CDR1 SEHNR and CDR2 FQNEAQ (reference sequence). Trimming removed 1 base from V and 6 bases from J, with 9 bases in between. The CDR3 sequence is CASSLGSSSGELFF. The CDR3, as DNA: TGTGCCAGCAGCTTAGGGAGTTCTTCCGGGGAGCTGTTTTTT.

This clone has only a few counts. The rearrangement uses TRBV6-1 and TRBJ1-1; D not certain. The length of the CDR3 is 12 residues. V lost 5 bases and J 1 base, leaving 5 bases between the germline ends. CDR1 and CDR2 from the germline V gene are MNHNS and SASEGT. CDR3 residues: CASSSRNTEAFF. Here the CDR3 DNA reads TGTGCCAGCAGTTCGAGGAACACTGAAGCTTTCTTT.